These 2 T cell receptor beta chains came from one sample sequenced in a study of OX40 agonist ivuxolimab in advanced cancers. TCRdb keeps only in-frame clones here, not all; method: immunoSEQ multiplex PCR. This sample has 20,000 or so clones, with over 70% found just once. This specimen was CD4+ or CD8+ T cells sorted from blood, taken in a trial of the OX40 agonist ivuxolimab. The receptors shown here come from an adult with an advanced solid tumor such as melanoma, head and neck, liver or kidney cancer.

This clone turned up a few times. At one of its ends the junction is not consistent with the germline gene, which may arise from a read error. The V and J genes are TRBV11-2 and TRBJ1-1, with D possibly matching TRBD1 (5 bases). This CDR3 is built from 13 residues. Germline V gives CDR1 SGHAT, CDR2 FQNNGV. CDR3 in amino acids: CASSSYRNSEAFF. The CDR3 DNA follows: TGTGCCAGCAGCTCCTACAGGAACAGTGAAGCTTTCTTT.

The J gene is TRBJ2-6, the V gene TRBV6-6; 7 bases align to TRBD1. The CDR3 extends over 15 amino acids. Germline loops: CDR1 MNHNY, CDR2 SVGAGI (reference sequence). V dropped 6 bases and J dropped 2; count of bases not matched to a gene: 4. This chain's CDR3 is CASSQGGAGANVLTF. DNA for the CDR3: TGTGCCAGCAGCCAAGGGGGCGCTGGGGCCAACGTCCTGACTTTC.